The 14 T cell receptor beta chains presented below share a single source sample, sequenced in a study of blood T cells in healthy people across ages. Together with a sample-barcoded 5' primer, a J-beta primer mix was included in a second PCR lasting roughly 6 to 12 cycles. MiXCR, run by TCRdb on the 5' RACE reads, gives a single entry per CDR3 protein. The sample holds just under 750,000 distinct CDR3 sequences, 20% to 25% seen once. Sequences were obtained from blood. These receptors all stem from a man between 65 and 85 years old in good health.

This clonotype was recorded a few times. The rearrangement joins TRBV12-3 or TRBV12-4 to TRBJ1-6; D gene ambiguous. This CDR3 is built from 13 residues. The V and J ends lost 6 bases and 7 bases respectively, with 10 bases between them. CDR3 nucleotide sequence: TGTGCCAGCAGCCTAGCGGCAAATTCACCCCTCCACTTT. Translated: CASSLAANSPLHF.

This clonotype was seen a handful of times. The chain joins TRBV5-6 to TRBJ1-2, with D possibly being TRBD1 (6 bases). Trimming pared 4 bases from V and 4 bases from J, leaving 14 bases between. CDR3 length equals 14 residues. Germline V lookup: CDR1 SGHDT, CDR2 YYEEEE. The CDR3 sequence is CASSLQGRGYGYTF. CDR3 sequence (DNA): TGTGCCAGCAGCCTACAGGGAAGGGGCTATGGCTACACCTTC.

V usage is TRBV6-2 or TRBV6-3 and J usage is TRBJ2-1; 9 bases line up with TRBD2. Trimming cost V 6 bases and J 1 base; bases outside gene matches: 7. This CDR3 has 16 amino acids. Germline loops: CDR1 MNHEY, CDR2 SVGEGT. CDR3 sequence reads: CASSPSGKRSYNEQFF. CDR3 DNA: TGTGCCAGCAGCCCTAGCGGGAAAAGGTCCTACAATGAGCAGTTCTTC.

V is TRBV3-1 and J is TRBJ2-2; TRBD2 might be the D (5 bases). Trimming removed 1 base from V and 3 bases from J, with 6 bases in between. This CDR3 spans 14 amino acids. Germline loops: CDR1 LGHDT, CDR2 YNNKEL (reference sequence). CDR3 coding DNA: TGTGCCAGCAGCCAAGTACTAGACACCGGGGAGCTGTTTTTT. Translation gives CASSQVLDTGELFF. The full variable domain, with the rest looked up from reference TRBV3-1 and TRBJ2-2, is DTAVSQTPKYLVTQMGNDKSIKCEQNLGHDTMYWYKQDSKKFLKIMFSYNNKELIINETVPNRFSPKSPDKAHLNLHINSLELGDSAVYFCASSQVLDTGELFFGEGSRLTVL.

The V call is TRBV2, the J call TRBJ2-7, with 8 positions matching TRBD1. Per the germline V gene, CDR1 is SNHLY and CDR2 is FYNNEI. This CDR3 has 13 residues. V lost 8 bases and J lost 3; bases outside the gene matches: 6. The chain's CDR3 is CASRGTGYYEQYV. Here the CDR3 DNA reads TGTGCCAGCCGCGGGACAGGTTACTACGAGCAGTACGTC.

This clonotype appeared a few times. V gene TRBV7-8 combines with J gene TRBJ1-5, with D tentatively TRBD1 (5 bases). The germline V and J ends were trimmed by 5 bases and 0 bases, with 14 bases remaining between them. The CDR3 extends over 16 amino acids. Germline lookup yields CDR1 SGHVS and CDR2 FQNEAQ. DNA for the CDR3: TGTGCCAGCAGCGCCCGGGACGGATATAGCAATCAGCCCCAGCATTTT. Translated: CASSARDGYSNQPQHF.

This clonotype was seen just once. The conserved closing phenylalanine or tryptophan is absent in this CDR3, likely reflecting a read error. CDR3 bases: TGTGCCAGCAGTTTTACCGCTAACTATGGCTACACCGTC. Translated, it gives CASSFTANYGYTV. The chain combines TRBV27 with TRBJ1-2, with unresolved D. V lost 3 bases and J 0 bases, leaving 5 bases between the germline ends. CDR3 length equals 13 residues. Germline loops: CDR1 MNHEY, CDR2 SMNVEV (reference sequence).

The CDR3 loop reads CASSSRTSGTRTDTQYF. DNA for the CDR3: TGTGCCAGCAGCTCACGGACTAGCGGGACGCGCACAGATACGCAGTATTTT. The chain carries TRBV9 and TRBJ2-3; TRBD2 agrees at 12 bases. The germline gives CDR1 SGDLS, CDR2 YYNGEE. There are 17 residues in the CDR3. The ends lost 4 bases at V and 1 base at J; junction bases unmatched: 7.

V and J are TRBV10-3 and TRBJ2-5; D is possibly TRBD2 (5 bases). The J call may be in error: the DNA end matches TRBJ2-7 better. This CDR3 region has 13 residues. Germline assignment: CDR1 ENHRY and CDR2 SYGVKD. The CDR3 bases are TGTGCCATCATGGGGAGTCTCTCCTACGAGCAGTACTTC. Residues: CAIMGSLSYEQYF.

A few counts support this clonotype. This rearrangement joins TRBV11-1 to TRBJ2-5; 10 bases fit TRBD2. V dropped 5 bases and J dropped 7; count of bases not matched to a gene: 10. Germline loops: CDR1 SGHAT, CDR2 FQDESV (reference sequence). The CDR3 spans 15 residues. CDR3 sequence reads: CASSRPSGGLGTQYF. For the CDR3, the DNA is TGTGCCAGCAGCCGGCCTAGCGGGGGATTGGGGACCCAGTACTTC.

This clonotype was found once. CDR3 residues: CASSLVLTGAPNTEAFF. In nucleotides, the CDR3 is TGTGCCAGCAGCTTAGTTCTAACGGGGGCCCCGAACACTGAAGCTTTCTTT. The chain carries TRBV7-3 and TRBJ1-1; a possible D gene is TRBD1 (6 bases). The CDR3 totals 17 residues. V lost 2 bases to trimming and J lost 1 base, with 17 bases between them. Germline V CDR1 and CDR2: SGHTA, FQGTGA.

A few counts support this clonotype. V is TRBV5-1 and J is TRBJ2-2, with 7 bases that match TRBD1. With 5 bases clipped from V and 5 bases from J, the junction kept 9 bases outside the gene matches. The CDR3 is made up of 15 amino acids. Germline V gene data show CDR1 as SGHRS and CDR2 as YFSETQ. The CDR3 protein is CASRTMTGRTGELFF. CDR3 DNA: TGCGCCAGCAGGACCATGACAGGGCGGACCGGGGAGCTGTTTTTT.

The chain recombines TRBV20-1 with TRBJ2-5; D not resolved. The assigned J gene may be wrong: the sequence end matches TRBJ2-7 better. This CDR3 spans 10 amino acids. Germline CDR1 is DFQATT and CDR2 is SNEGSKA (reference sequence). DNA of the CDR3: TGCAGTGTCACTACCTACGAGCAGTACTTC. This translates into CSVTTYEQYF.

This chain joins TRBV5-1 and TRBJ1-2; 12 nucleotides match TRBD1. Germline V gene sequence: CDR1 SGHRS, CDR2 YFSETQ. Trimming at V came to 2 bases and at J to 7 bases, leaving 6 bases not matched to a gene. This CDR3 has 15 amino acids. The CDR3 sequence: CASSLSGQGARGYTF. DNA of the CDR3: TGCGCCAGCAGCTTATCGGGACAGGGGGCTCGTGGCTACACCTTC.